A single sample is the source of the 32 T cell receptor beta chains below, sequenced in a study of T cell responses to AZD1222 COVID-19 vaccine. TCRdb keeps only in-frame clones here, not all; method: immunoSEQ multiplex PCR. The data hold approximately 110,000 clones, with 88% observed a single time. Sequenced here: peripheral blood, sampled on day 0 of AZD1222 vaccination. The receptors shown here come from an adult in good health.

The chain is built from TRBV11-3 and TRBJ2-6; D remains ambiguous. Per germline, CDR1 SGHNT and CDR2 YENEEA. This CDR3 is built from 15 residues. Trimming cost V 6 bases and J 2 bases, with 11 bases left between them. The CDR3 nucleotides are TGTGCCAGCAGTCGATACAGTACTGGGGCCAACGTCCTGACTTTC. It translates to CASSRYSTGANVLTF.

CDR3 residues: CASSREDSGNQPQHF. Here the CDR3 DNA reads TGTGCCAGCAGCCGAGAAGACAGTGGCAATCAGCCCCAGCATTTT. The rearrangement links TRBV9 to TRBJ1-5; TRBD1 might be the D (5 bases). With 4 bases removed from V and 2 bases from J, the gap between germline ends came to 13 bases. From germline, CDR1 is SGDLS and CDR2 YYNGEE. This CDR3 region has 15 residues.

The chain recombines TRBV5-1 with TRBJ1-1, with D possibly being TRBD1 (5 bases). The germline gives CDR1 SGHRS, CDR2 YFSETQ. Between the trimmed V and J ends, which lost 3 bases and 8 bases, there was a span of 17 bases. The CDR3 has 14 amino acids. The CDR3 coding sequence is TGCGCCAGCAGCTCCCAAACCCGGGACGCGGAAGCTTTCTTT. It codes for CASSSQTRDAEAFF. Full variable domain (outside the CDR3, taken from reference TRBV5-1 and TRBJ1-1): KAGVTQTPRYLIKTRGQQVTLSCSPISGHRSVSWYQQTPGQGLQFLFEYFSETQRNKGNFPGRFSGRQFSNSRSEMNVSTLELGDSALYLCASSSQTRDAEAFFGQGTRLTVV.

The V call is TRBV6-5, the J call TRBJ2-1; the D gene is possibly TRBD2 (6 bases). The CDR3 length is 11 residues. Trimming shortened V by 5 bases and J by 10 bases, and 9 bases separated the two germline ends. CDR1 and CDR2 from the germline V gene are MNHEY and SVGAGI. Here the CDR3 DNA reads TGTGCCAGCAGTCATCGGGGGGAGCAGTTCTTC. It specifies CASSHRGEQFF.

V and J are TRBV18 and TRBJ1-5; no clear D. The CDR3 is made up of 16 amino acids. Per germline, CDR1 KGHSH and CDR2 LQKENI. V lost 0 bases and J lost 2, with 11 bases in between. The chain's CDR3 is CASSPPAGVGNQPQHF. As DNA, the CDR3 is TGTGCCAGCTCACCACCGGCCGGGGTTGGCAATCAGCCCCAGCATTTT.

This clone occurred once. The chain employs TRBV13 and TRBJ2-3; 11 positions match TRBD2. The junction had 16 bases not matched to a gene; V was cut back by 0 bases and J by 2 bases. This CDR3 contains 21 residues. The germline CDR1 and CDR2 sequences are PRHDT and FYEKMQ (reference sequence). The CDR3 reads CASSLGSSSWGTSGATDTQYF. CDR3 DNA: TGTGCCAGCAGCTTAGGCTCGAGTTCGTGGGGGACTAGCGGAGCCACAGATACGCAGTATTTT.

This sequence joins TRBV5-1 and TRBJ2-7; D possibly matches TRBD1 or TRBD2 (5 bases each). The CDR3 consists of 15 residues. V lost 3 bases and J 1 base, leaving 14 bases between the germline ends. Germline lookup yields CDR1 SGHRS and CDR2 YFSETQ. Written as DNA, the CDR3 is TGCGCCAGCAGCTGGGACGGCACCTCTTCCTACGAGCAGTACTTC. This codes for CASSWDGTSSYEQYF.

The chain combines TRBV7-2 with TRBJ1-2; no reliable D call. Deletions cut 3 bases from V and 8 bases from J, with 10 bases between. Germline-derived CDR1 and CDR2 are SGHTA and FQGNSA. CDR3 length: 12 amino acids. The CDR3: CASSFRSEGYTF. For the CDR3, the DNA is TGTGCCAGCAGCTTCAGGTCTGAGGGCTACACCTTC.

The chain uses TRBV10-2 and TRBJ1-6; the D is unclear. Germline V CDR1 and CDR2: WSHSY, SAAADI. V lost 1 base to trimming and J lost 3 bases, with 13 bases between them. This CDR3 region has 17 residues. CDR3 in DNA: TGCGCCAGCAGTGAGTGGCCCCATTTAAACTATAATTCACCCCTCCACTTT. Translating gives CASSEWPHLNYNSPLHF.

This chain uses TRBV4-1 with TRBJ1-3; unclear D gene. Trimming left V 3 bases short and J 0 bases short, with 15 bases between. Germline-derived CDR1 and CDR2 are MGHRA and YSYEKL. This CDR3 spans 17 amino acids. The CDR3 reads CASSQTEDVYSGNTIYF. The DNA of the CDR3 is TGCGCCAGCAGCCAGACTGAGGACGTCTACTCTGGAAACACCATATATTTT.

The CDR3 spells CASSSHRYSNQPQHF. Here the CDR3 DNA reads TGTGCCAGCAGTTCCCACCGCTATAGCAATCAGCCCCAGCATTTT. The chain carries TRBV28 and TRBJ1-5; D remains ambiguous. This CDR3 region has 15 residues. Per the germline V gene, CDR1 is MDHEN and CDR2 is SYDVKM. The V and J ends lost 4 bases and 0 bases respectively, with 10 bases between them.

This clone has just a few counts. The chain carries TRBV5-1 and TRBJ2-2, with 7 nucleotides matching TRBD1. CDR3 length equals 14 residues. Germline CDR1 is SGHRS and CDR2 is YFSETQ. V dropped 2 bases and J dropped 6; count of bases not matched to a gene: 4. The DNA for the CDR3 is TGCGCCAGCAGCTTCCCCCAGGGGGCCGGGGAGCTGTTTTTT. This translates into CASSFPQGAGELFF.

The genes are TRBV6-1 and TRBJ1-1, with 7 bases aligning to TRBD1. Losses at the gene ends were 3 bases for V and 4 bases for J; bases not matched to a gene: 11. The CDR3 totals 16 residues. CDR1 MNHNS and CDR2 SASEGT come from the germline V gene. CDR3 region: CASSDRRQGGSTEAFF. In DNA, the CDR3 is TGTGCCAGCAGTGACCGTCGACAGGGAGGTAGCACTGAAGCTTTCTTT.

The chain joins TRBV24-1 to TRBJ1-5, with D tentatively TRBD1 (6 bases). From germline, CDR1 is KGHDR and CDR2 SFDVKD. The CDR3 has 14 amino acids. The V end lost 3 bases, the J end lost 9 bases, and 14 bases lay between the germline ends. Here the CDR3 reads CATSDGQWDGPQHF. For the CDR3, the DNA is TGTGCCACCAGTGATGGACAGTGGGACGGGCCCCAGCATTTT.

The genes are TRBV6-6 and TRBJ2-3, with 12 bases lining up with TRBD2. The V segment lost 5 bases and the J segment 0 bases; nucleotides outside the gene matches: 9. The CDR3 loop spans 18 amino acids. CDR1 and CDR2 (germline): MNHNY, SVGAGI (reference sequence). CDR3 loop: CASSPLAGGPASTDTQYF. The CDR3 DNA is TGTGCCAGCAGTCCACTAGCGGGGGGTCCCGCTAGCACAGATACGCAGTATTTT.

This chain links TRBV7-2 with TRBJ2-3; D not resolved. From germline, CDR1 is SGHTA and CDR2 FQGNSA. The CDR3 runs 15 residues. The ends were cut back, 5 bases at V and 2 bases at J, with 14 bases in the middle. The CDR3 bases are TGTGCCAGCAGCACCCGGGCAAGTTCCACAGATACGCAGTATTTT. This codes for CASSTRASSTDTQYF.

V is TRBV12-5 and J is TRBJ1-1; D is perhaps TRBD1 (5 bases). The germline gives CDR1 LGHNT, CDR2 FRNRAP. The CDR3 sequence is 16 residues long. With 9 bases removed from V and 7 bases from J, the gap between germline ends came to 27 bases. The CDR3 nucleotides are TGTGCTAGCTCCTCAAAGCCGGGGGGGGTTTTGAATGAAGCTTTCTTT. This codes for CASSSKPGGVLNEAFF.

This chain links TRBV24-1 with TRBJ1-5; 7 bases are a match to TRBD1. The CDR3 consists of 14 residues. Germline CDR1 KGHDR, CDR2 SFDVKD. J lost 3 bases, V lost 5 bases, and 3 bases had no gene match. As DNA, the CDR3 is TGTGCCACCAGTGGGGGACAGTTCAATCAGCCCCAGCATTTT. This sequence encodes CATSGGQFNQPQHF.

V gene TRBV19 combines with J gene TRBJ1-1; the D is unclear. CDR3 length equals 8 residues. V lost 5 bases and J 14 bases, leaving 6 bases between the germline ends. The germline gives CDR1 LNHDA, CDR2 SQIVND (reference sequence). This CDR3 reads CASSVSFF. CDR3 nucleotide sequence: TGTGCCAGTAGTGTCAGCTTCTTT.

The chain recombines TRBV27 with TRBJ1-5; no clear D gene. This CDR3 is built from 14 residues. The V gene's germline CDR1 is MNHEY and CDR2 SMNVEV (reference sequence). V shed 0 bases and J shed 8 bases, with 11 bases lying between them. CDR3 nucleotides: TGTGCCAGCAGTTTATCTCAAGGGCGGGAGCCCCAGCATTTT. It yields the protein CASSLSQGREPQHF.

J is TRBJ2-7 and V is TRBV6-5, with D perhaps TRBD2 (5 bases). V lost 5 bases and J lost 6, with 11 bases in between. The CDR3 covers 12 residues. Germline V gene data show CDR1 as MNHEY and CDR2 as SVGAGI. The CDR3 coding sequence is TGTGCCAGCAGTATAGACGGGATCGAGCAGTACTTC. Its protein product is CASSIDGIEQYF.

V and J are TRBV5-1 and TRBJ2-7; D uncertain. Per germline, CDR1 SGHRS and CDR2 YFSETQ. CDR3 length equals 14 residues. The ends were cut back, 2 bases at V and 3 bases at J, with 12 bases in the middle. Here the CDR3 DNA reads TGCGCCAGCAGCTTCGGTAGAACCAACTACGAGCAGTACTTC. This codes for CASSFGRTNYEQYF.

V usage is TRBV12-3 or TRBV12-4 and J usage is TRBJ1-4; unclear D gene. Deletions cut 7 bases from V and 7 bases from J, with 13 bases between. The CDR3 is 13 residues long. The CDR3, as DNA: TGTGCCAGCAACTCCCCGGCGGGTGAAAAACTGTTTTTT. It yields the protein CASNSPAGEKLFF.

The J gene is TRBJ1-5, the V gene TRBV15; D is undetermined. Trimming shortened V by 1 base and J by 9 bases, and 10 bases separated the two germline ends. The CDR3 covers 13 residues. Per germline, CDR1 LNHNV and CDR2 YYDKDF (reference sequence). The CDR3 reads CATSRVEGRPQHF. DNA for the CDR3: TGTGCCACCAGCAGAGTTGAGGGCCGGCCCCAGCATTTT. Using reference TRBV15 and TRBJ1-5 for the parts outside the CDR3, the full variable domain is DAMVIQNPRYQVTQFGKPVTLSCSQTLNHNVMYWYQQKSSQAPKLLFHYYDKDFNNEADTPDNFQSRRPNTSFCFLDIRSPGLGDTAMYLCATSRVEGRPQHFGDGTRLSIL.

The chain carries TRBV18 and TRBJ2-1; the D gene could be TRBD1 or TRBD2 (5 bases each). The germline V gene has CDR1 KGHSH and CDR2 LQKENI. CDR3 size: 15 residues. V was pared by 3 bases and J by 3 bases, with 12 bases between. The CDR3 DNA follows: TGTGCCAGCTCACCGGGACGAAGTTTCTACAATGAGCAGTTCTTC. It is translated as CASSPGRSFYNEQFF.

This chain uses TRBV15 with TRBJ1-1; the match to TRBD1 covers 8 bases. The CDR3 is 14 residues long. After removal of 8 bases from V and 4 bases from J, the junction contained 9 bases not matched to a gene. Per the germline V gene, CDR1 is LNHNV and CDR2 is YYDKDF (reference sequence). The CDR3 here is CATSSTGAGTEAFF. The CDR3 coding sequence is TGTGCCACCTCCTCGACAGGGGCGGGCACTGAAGCTTTCTTT.

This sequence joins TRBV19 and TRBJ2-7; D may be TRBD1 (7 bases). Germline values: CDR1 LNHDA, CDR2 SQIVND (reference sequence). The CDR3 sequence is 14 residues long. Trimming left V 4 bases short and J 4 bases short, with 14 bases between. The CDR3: CASSRAGGKYEQYF. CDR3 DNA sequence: TGTGCCAGTAGTAGGGCAGGGGGGAAGTACGAGCAGTACTTC.

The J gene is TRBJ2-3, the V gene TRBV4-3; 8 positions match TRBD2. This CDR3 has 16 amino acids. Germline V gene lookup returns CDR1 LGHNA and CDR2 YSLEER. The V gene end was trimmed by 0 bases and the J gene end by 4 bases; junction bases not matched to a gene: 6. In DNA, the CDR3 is TGCGCCAGCAGCCAAGAACGGGGGGGCGGGGCAGATACGCAGTATTTT. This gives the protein CASSQERGGGADTQYF.

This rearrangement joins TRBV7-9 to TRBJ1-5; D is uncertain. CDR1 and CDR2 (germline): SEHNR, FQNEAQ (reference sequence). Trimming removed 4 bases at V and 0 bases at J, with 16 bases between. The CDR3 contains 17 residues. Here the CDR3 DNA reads TGTGCCAGCAGCTCCGTGACGGGAGGTTATAGCAATCAGCCCCAGCATTTT. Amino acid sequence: CASSSVTGGYSNQPQHF.

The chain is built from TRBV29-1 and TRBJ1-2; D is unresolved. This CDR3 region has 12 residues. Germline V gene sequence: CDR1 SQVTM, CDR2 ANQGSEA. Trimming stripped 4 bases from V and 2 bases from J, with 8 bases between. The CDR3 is CSVGVRNYGYTF. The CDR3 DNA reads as TGCAGCGTTGGGGTCCGCAACTATGGCTACACCTTC.

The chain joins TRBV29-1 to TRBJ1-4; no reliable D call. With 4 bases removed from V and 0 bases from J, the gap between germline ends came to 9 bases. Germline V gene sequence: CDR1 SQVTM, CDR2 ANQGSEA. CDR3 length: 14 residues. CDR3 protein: CSVATDSTNEKLFF. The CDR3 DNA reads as TGCAGCGTTGCCACGGACTCAACTAATGAAAAACTGTTTTTT.

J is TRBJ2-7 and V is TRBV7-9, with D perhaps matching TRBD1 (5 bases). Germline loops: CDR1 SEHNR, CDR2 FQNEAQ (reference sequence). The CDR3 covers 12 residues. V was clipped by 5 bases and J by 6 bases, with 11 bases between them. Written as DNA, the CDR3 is TGTGCCAGCAGCACTATAGGGGCCGAGCAGTACTTC. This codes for CASSTIGAEQYF.